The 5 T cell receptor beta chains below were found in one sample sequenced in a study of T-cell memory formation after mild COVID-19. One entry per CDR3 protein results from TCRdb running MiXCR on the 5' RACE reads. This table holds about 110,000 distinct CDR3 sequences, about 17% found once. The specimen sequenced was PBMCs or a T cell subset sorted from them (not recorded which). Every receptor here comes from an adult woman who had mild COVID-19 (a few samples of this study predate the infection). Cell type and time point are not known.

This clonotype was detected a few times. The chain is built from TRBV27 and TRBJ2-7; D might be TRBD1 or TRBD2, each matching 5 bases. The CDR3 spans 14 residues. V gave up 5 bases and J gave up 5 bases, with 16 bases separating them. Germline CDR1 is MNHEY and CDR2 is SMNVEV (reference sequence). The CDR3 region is CASSTTDSADEQYF. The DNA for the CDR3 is TGTGCCAGCAGTACGACAGATTCAGCGGACGAGCAGTACTTC.

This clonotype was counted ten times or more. The CDR3 DNA sequence: TGTGCCAGCAGCTATAAGAGGGGGGTTACCTACGAGCAGTACTTC. It translates to CASSYKRGVTYEQYF. V usage is TRBV11-3 and J usage is TRBJ2-7; D may be TRBD1 or TRBD2 (6 bases each). Germline V lookup: CDR1 SGHNT, CDR2 YENEEA. V lost 4 bases, J lost 2 bases, and 15 bases lay in between. This CDR3 comprises 15 residues.

The CDR3 protein is CASSLVSPRQGPNTEAFF. The CDR3 region has the DNA TGTGCCAGCAGTTTAGTATCCCCTAGACAGGGCCCGAACACTGAAGCTTTCTTT. The chain has TRBV12-3 or TRBV12-4 and TRBJ1-1, with 7 bases identical to TRBD1. This CDR3 is built from 18 residues. The ends lost 1 base at V and 1 base at J; junction bases unmatched: 12.

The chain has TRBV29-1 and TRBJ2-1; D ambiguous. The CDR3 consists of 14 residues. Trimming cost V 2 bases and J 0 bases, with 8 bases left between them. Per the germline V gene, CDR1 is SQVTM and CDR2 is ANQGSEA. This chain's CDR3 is CSVETPSSYNEQFF. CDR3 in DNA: TGCAGCGTTGAAACCCCGAGCTCCTACAATGAGCAGTTCTTC.

For the CDR3, the DNA is TGTGCCAGCAGTGAATGGGGGGCGTCTAACTATGGCTACACCTTC. Translation gives CASSEWGASNYGYTF. The gene calls are TRBV6-1 and TRBJ1-2; D possibly corresponds to TRBD1 (6 bases). The CDR3 contains 15 residues. The germline V and J ends were trimmed by 2 bases and 0 bases, with 10 bases remaining between them. The germline gives CDR1 MNHNS, CDR2 SASEGT.